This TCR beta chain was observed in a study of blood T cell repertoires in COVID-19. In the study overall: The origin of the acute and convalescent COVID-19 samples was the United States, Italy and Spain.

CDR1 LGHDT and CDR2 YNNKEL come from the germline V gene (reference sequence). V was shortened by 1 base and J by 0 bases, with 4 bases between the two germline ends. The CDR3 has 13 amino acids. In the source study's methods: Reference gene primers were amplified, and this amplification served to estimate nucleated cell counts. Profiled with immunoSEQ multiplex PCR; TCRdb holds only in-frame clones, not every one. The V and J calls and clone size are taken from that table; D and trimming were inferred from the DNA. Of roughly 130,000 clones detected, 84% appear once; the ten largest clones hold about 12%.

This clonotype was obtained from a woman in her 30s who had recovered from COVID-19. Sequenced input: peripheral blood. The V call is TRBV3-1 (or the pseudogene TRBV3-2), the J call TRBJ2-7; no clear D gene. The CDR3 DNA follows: TGTGCCAGCAGCCAAGTCCTCTCCTACGAGCAGTACTTC. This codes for CASSQVLSYEQYF.